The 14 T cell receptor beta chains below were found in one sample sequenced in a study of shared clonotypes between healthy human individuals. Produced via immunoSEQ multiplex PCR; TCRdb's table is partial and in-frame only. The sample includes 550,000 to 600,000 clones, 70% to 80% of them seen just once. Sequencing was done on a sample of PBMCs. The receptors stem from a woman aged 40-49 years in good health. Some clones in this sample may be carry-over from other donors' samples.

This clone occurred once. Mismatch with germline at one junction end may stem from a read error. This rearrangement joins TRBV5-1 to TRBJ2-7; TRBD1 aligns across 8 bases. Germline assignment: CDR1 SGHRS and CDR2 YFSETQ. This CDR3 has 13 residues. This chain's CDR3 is CVSRGQGSDEQYF. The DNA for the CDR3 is TGCGTCAGCAGAGGACAGGGCTCCGACGAGCAGTACTTC.

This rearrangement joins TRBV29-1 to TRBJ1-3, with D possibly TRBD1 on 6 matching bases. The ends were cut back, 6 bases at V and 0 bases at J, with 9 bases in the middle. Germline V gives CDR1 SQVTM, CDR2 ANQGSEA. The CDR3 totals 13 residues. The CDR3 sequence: CSVGTFSGNTIYF. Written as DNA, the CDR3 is TGCAGCGTCGGGACATTCTCTGGAAACACCATATATTTT.

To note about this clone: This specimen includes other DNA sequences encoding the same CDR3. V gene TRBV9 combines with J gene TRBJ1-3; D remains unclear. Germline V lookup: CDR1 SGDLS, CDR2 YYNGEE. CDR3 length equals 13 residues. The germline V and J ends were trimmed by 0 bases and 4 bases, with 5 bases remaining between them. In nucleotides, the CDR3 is TGTGCCAGCAGCGTAGGAAGCGGAAACACCATATATTTT. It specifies CASSVGSGNTIYF.

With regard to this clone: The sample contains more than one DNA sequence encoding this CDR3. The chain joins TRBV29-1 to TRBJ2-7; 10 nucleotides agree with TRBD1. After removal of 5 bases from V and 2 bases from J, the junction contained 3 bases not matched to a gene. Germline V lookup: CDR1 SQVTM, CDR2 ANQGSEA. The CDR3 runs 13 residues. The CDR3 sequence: CSVRGTGAYEQYF. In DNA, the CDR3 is TGCAGCGTTCGGGGGACAGGGGCCTACGAGCAGTACTTC.

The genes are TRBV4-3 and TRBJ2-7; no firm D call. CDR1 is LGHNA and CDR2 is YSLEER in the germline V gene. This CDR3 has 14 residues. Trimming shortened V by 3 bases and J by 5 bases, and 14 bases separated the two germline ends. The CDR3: CASSQERMLHEQYF. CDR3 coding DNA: TGCGCCAGCAGCCAGGAGAGGATGCTACACGAGCAGTACTTC.

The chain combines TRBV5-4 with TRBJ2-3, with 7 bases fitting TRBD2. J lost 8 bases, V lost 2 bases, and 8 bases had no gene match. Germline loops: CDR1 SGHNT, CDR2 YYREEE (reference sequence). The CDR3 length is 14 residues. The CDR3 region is CASSLERDGVTQYF. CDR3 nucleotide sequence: TGTGCCAGCAGCTTAGAGCGGGATGGTGTTACGCAGTATTTT. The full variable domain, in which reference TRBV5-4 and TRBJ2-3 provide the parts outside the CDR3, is ETGVTQSPTHLIKTRGQQVTLRCSSQSGHNTVSWYQQALGQGPQFIFQYYREEENGRGNFPPRFSGLQFPNYSSELNVNALELDDSALYLCASSLERDGVTQYFGPGTRLTVL.

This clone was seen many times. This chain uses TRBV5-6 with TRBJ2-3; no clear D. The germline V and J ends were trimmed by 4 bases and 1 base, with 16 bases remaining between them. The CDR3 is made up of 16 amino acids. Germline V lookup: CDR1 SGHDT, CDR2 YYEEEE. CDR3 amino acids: CASSLYITWGTDTQYF. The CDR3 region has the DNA TGTGCCAGCAGCCTCTACATAACCTGGGGCACAGATACGCAGTATTTT. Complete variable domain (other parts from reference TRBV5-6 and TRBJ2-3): DAGVTQSPTHLIKTRGQQVTLRCSPKSGHDTVSWYQQALGQGPQFIFQYYEEEERQRGNFPDRFSGHQFPNYSSELNVNALLLGDSALYLCASSLYITWGTDTQYFGPGTRLTVL.

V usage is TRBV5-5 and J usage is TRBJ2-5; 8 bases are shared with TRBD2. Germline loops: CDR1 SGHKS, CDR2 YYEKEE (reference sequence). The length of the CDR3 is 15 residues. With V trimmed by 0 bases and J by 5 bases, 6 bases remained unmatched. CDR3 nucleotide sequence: TGTGCCAGCAGCTTGGGAGCGGGAGTAGGGGAGACCCAGTACTTC. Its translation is CASSLGAGVGETQYF.

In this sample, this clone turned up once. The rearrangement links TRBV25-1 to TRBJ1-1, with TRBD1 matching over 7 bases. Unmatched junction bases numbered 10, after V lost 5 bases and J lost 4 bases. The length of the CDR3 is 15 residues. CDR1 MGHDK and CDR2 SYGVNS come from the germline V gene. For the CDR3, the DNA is TGTGCCAGCAGTCCGAACAGGGGTCAATTCACTGAAGCTTTCTTT. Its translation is CASSPNRGQFTEAFF.

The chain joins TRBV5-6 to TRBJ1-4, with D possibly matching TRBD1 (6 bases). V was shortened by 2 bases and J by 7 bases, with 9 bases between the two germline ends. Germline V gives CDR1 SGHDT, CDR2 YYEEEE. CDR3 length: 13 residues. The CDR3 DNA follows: TGTGCCAGCAGCTTACAGGGACTTGAAAAACTGTTTTTT. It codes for CASSLQGLEKLFF.

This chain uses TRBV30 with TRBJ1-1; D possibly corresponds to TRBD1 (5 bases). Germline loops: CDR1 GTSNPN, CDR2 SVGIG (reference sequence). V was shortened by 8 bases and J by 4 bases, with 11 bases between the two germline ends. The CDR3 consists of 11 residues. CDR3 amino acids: CASAGTTEAFF. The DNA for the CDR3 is TGTGCCAGCGCCGGGACCACTGAAGCTTTCTTT.

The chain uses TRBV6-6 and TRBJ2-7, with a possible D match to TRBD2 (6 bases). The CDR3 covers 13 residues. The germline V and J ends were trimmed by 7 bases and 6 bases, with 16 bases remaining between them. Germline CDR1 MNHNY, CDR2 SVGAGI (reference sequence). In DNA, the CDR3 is TGTGCCAGCAATGAGGGATGGGGGGTCGAGCAGTACTTC. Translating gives CASNEGWGVEQYF.

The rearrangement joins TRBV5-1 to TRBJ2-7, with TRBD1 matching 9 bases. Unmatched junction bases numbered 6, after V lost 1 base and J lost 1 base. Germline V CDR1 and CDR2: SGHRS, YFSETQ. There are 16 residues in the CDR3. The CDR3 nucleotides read TGCGCCAGCAGCTTGTGGAGACAGGGGGGGTCCTACGAGCAGTACTTC. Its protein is CASSLWRQGGSYEQYF. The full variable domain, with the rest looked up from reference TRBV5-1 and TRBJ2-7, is KAGVTQTPRYLIKTRGQQVTLSCSPISGHRSVSWYQQTPGQGLQFLFEYFSETQRNKGNFPGRFSGRQFSNSRSEMNVSTLELGDSALYLCASSLWRQGGSYEQYFGPGTRLTVT.

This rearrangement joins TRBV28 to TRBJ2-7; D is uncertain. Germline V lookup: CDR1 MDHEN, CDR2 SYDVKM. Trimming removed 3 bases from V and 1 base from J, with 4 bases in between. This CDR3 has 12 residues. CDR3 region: CASSFSSYEQYF. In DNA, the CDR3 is TGTGCCAGCAGTTTTTCTTCCTACGAGCAGTACTTC.